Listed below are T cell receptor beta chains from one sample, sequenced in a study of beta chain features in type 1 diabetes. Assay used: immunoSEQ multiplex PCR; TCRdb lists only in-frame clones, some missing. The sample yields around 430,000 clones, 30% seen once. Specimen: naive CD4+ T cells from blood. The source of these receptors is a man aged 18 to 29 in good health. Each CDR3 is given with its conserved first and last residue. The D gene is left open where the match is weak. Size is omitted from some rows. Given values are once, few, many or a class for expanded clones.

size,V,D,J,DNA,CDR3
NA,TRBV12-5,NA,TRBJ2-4,TGTGCTAGTGGTTTGGTACACTCTCAGGACGGACTAGCCAAAAACATTCAGTACTTC,CASGLVHSQDGLAKNIQYF
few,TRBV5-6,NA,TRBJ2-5,TGTGCCAGCAGCTGGGACATTCAAGAGACCCAGTACTTC,CASSWDIQETQYF
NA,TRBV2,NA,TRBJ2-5,TGTGCCAGCGGGGACCTGGAGACCCAGTACTTC,CASGDLETQYF
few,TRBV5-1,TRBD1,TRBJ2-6,TGCGCCAGCAGCTTGGAGGGACAGGGTTTTGCTGGGGCCAACGTCCTGACTTTC,CASSLEGQGFAGANVLTF
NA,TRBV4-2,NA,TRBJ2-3,TGTGCCAGCAGCCAAGTTGGGTATTCGGGCACAGATACGCAGTATTTT,CASSQVGYSGTDTQYF
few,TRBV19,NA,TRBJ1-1,TGTGCCAGTAGTATAGGAAGCGGGCGGGGCGCTGAAGCTTTCTTT,CASSIGSGRGAEAFF
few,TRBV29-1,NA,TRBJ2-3,TGCAGCTCCGGTTCGTCAGATACGCAGTATTTT,CSSGSSDTQYF
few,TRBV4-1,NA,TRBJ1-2,TGCGCCAGCAGCCAAGATCGAAGGGGCCTCGGCTATGGCTACACCTTC,CASSQDRRGLGYGYTF
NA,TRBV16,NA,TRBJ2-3,TGTGCCAGCAGCCAATCAACCGCGTGGCTAGCAGGAACCGATACGCAGTATTTT,CASSQSTAWLAGTDTQYF
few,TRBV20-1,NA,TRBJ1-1,TGCAGTGCTTACCACAACACTGAAGCTTTCTTT,CSAYHNTEAFF
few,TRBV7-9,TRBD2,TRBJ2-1,TGTGCCAGCAGCGGAGCCCTAGCGGTCTCCTACAATGAGCAGTTCTTC,CASSGALAVSYNEQFF
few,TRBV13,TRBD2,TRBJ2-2,TGTGCCAGCAGCATTTACCGGCTAGCGGTTACCACCGGGGAGCTGTTTTTT,CASSIYRLAVTTGELFF
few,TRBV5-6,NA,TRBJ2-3,TGTGCCAGCAGCGATAGGTATGCCACAGATACGCAGTATTTT,CASSDRYATDTQYF
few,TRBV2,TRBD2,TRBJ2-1,TGTGCCAGCATGAGGACTAGCGGGAGGTTTGAGCAGTTCTTC,CASMRTSGRFEQFF
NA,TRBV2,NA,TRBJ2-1,TGTGCCAGCATGGCGGCGTCCTACAATGAGCAGTTCTTC,CASMAASYNEQFF
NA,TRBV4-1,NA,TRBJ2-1,TGCGCCAGCAGCCAACAGAACAATGAGCAGTTCTTC,CASSQQNNEQFF
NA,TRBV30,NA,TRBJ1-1,TGTGCCTGGATTAGGCCGGTTCGAGCTTTCTTT,CAWIRPVRAFF
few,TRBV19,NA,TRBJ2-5,TGTGCCAGTAGCGGGATTCAAGAGACCCAGTACTTC,CASSGIQETQYF
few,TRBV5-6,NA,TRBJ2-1,TGTGCCAGCAGCATACCTCCCGGTGAGCAGTTCTTC,CASSIPPGEQFF
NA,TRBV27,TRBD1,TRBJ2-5,TGTGCCAGCAGTTTAAGGGGCCGCACCGGGACAGTCCAAGAGACCCAGTACTTC,CASSLRGRTGTVQETQYF
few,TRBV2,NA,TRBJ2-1,TGTGCCAGCAGCGGAAGAACCAGGTTGACCGTCGGTTACAATGAGCAGTTCTTC,CASSGRTRLTVGYNEQFF
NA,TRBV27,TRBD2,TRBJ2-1,TGTGCCAGCAGGGGACTAGCGGGAGGGTTTAGCGATGAGCAGTTCTTC,CASRGLAGGFSDEQFF
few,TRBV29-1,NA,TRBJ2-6,TGCAGCGTTGACGACAGCTCTGGGGCCAACGTCCTGACTTTC,CSVDDSSGANVLTF
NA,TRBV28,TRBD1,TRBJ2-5,TGTGCCAGCAACAAAGGGGACAGGGAGACCCAGTACTTC,CASNKGDRETQYF
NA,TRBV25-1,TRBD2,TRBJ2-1,TGTGCCAGCAGTGAAAATTTGAGAGCGGGAGGGCCCCATGAGCAGTTCTTC,CASSENLRAGGPHEQFF
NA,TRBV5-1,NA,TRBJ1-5,TGCGCCAGCAGCTTGGAGGGGAATAGGAATCAGCCCCAGCATTTT,CASSLEGNRNQPQHF
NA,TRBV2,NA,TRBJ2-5,TGTGCCAGCAGTGATTGGGTAGAGACCCAGTACTTC,CASSDWVETQYF
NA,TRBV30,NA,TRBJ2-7,TGTGCCTGGAGTGGGGGCCTCCTCTACGAGCAGTACTTC,CAWSGGLLYEQYF
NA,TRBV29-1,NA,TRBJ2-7,TGCAGCGTTGAATTAAGTTTAATCCGATTCTTC,CSVELSLIRFF
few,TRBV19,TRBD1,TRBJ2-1,TGTGCCAGTAGGCCCGGACAGGGGGCCCATGAGCAGTTCTTC,CASRPGQGAHEQFF
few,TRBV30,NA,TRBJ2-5,TGTGCCTGGAGTCCCGGGACGTACCTACAAGAGACCCAGTACTTC,CAWSPGTYLQETQYF